This T cell receptor (beta chain) is drawn from a study of cytomegalovirus exposure and HLA in healthy donors. On this clone: Its antigen is currently unknown.

Findings and caveats of the study: Later genetic work tied a missense DCLRE1C variant to beta-chain V and J trimming. About 87% or about 30% of the time was how often most TCR beta V segments were productive, according to an earlier analysis.

This CDR3 contains 13 residues. Per germline, CDR1 LNHNV and CDR2 YYDKDF (reference sequence). Trimming pared 3 bases from V and 5 bases from J, leaving 8 bases between. Vbeta (60) and Jbeta (13) primers were used in the PCR. Data came from immunoSEQ multiplex PCR; TCRdb stores just in-frame clones and leaves some out. The sample carries 200,000 or so clones, just under 80% recorded once. The genes are TRBV15 and TRBJ1-3; tentatively, D is TRBD1 (6 bases). The origin of this receptor is a woman in her 30s in good health and CMV-seropositive. Sequenced material: PBMCs. Here the CDR3 reads CATSRGHRNTIYF. Written as DNA, the CDR3 is TGTGCCACCAGCAGGGGACACCGAAACACCATATATTTT.